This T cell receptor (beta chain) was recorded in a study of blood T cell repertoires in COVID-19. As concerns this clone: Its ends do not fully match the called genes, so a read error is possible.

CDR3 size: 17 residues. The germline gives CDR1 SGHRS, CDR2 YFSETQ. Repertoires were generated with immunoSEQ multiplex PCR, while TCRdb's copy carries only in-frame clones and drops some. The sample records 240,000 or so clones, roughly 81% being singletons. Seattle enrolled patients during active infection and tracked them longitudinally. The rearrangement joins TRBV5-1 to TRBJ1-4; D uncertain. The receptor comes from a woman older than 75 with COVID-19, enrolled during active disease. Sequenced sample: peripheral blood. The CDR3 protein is CASSLGILRTRGEKLFF. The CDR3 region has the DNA TGCGCCAGCAGTTTGGGGATCCTGAGAACACGAGGGGAAAAACTGTTTTTT.